This TCR beta chain came from a study of T cell responses to AZD1222 COVID-19 vaccine. Concerning this clone itself: Its specificity is unknown.

Pooling of second doses given at about 4 or about 12 weeks was done. Study-level findings and limits: Donors skewed white British and female; clonal diversity was possibly underestimated. Only 5 or 6 people who got AZD1222 tested seropositive at baseline. Sampled repertoires all dated from after the peak T cell response.

The CDR3 extends over 15 amino acids. Trimming pared 4 bases from V and 0 bases from J, leaving 11 bases between. Germline lookup yields CDR1 MRHNA and CDR2 SNTAGT. Sequenced by immunoSEQ multiplex PCR; TCRdb stores in-frame clones only, minus some. The sample lists about 84,000 clones; around 84% were seen once. The source was peripheral blood, collected 28 days after the second AZD1222 dose. The clonotype was recovered from an adult who received the AZD1222 COVID-19 vaccine. V is TRBV6-4 and J is TRBJ2-3, with D possibly matching TRBD1 (7 bases). CDR3 in amino acids: CASSAPGGSTDTQYF. CDR3 DNA sequence: TGTGCCAGCAGTGCCCCAGGGGGGAGCACAGATACGCAGTATTTT.